Sequencing of this T cell receptor beta chain was carried out in a study of identical twins (dated by TCRdb to about 2016). Regarding the research as a whole: To test whether fetal clonotypes persist, the study used deep sequencing on TCR alpha and beta repertoires from monozygotic twins, unrelated adults of various ages, and cord blood. Replicate twin experiments were performed at different times using different library preparation protocols to rule out contamination.

The library was prepared using 5' RACE. The sequencer was an Illumina HiSeq 2000. Template switching added a universal primer binding site, and the final cDNA carried a unique molecular identifier that allowed TCR cDNA molecules to be counted accurately. Specific primers in the conserved constant-segment region were used to synthesize first-strand cDNA for the TCR alpha and beta chains. To control for contamination, each cDNA library was double barcoded with a SMART-Mk sample barcode plus Illumina barcodes. TruSeq adapter sequences, together with Illumina sample barcodes, were added in two successive PCR steps. The Illumina HiSeq platform was used with custom primers to sequence TCR alpha and beta cDNA libraries. On the study's bioinformatics: MiGEC processed the raw reads to extract unique molecular identifiers, while MiXCR was used to determine the CDR3 positions. Recombination models were inferred per individual with the repgenHMM and IGoR tools using an EM algorithm. Shared clonotype analysis was performed with the tcR package in R, normalizing sharing by the product of cloneset sizes. Out-of-frame nonproductive sequences were analyzed to study raw recombination free of thymic and clonal selection effects. The public sequencing data were trimmed at Q25 with fastp and processed into clonotypes with MiXCR by TCRdb, which kept only in-frame beta chains. CDR3 protein sequences are deduplicated, and each keeps its most common genes and DNA. These V and J calls originate from TCRdb's pipeline instead of the authors' own analysis. The sample contains about 810,000 distinct CDR3 sequences, over 9% of them found a single time. Around 1.5% of the sample lies in the top ten.

What the research found in general, with its limitations: Excess twin sharing in beta out-of-frame sequences was weaker because fewer shared sequences lowered the signal-to-noise ratio. Out-of-frame TCR alpha sharing in monozygotic twins was systematically underestimated by recombination models, whereas sharing between unrelated individuals was in agreement with the recombination models. Fewer insertions were carried by abundant cord blood beta clonotypes; a weaker similar trend was observed in young adult naive repertoires, while no such trend was observed in memory repertoires. Because the same donors could not be followed over many years, the conclusions relied on cross-sectional statistical analysis. Compared with coincidental sharing between unrelated individuals, out-of-frame TCR alpha sequences shared between twins had an excess of sequences with low generation probability. Invariant T cells such as MAIT and iNKT could partly confound zero-insertion analyses, though diverse VJ usage argued against this for most clonotypes.

The CDR3 runs 12 residues from the cysteine to the phenylalanine. Only CDR3 DNA is held: 36 bases, read in frame from base 1. The trim is 7 bases for V and 7 bases for J, with a gap of 10 bases between the germline ends. Reading the germline V gene gives CDR1 MNHEY and CDR2 SVGAGI. All donors were healthy Caucasians. The twin cohort consisted of three pairs of female monozygotic twins, all aged roughly 18 to 30 years. Peripheral blood mononuclear cells were used as the source from which RNA for TCR libraries was isolated. About this clonotype: It has no known antigen specificity. There are no base qualities to consult, and no much larger clone falls within one base.

The same sample was also studied in work on yellow fever vaccine responses in identical twins. From the second report: The authors reported that the T cell response to vaccination in identical twins appeared partly convergent and partly personalized. In identical twins, the study followed T cell clones that responded to the vaccine with precision.

This TCR derives from a young woman in good health. This sequence uses TRBV6-5 and TRBJ2-2; the D gene cannot be resolved reliably. Sample: PBMCs. CDR3 loop: CASTGRHGELFF. The nucleotide sequence reads as follows: TGTGCCAGCACTGGGCGCCACGGGGAGCTGTTTTTT.